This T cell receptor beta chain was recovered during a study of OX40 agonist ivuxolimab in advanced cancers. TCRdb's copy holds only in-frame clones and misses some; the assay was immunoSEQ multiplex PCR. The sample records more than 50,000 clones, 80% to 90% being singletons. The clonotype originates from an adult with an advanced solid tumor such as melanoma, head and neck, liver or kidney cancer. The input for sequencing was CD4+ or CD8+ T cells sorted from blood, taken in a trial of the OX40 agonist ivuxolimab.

The CDR3 spells CSVGLAGGSYNEQFF. The CDR3 DNA reads as TGCAGCGTTGGACTAGCGGGAGGCTCCTACAATGAGCAGTTCTTC. This chain connects TRBV29-1 to TRBJ2-1; 13 nucleotides match TRBD2. Germline CDR1 and CDR2: SQVTM and ANQGSEA. Unmatched junction bases numbered 0, after V lost 4 bases and J lost 0 bases. This CDR3 has 15 residues.